This is a list of T cell receptor beta chains from one sample in a study of T cell responses to AZD1222 COVID-19 vaccine. Clones were read by immunoSEQ multiplex PCR, and TCRdb kept only the in-frame ones, dropping some. This table has tens of thousands of clones, roughly 80% appearing once. The sample consisted of peripheral blood, taken on day 0 of AZD1222 vaccination. All receptors come from an adult in good health. CDR3s include the opening cysteine and the closing phenylalanine or tryptophan.

TRBJ1-4 14 TRBV6-2/TRBV6-3 CASSYEPTNEKLFF
TRBJ2-2 15 TRBV7-9 CASSSWTGNTGELFF
TRBJ1-6 11 TRBV28 CASSYDSPLHF
TRBJ2-1 17 TRBV5-4 CASSNGLAGAHYNEQFF
TRBJ1-4 16 TRBV9 CASSARQGARTEKLFF
TRBJ2-7 12 TRBV7-2 CASSLSLYEQYF
TRBJ2-3 15 TRBV10-3 CAISIKGGESDTQYF
TRBJ1-2 12 TRBV12-3/TRBV12-4 CASSLRISGYTF
TRBJ2-2 18 TRBV4-2 CASSQGGLQRINTGELFF
TRBJ2-1 16 TRBV6-2/TRBV6-3 CASSYYLAGEYNEQFF
TRBJ2-5 14 TRBV6-6 CASTGQAIQETQYF
TRBJ2-3 13 TRBV7-3 CASSFTATDTQYF
TRBJ2-1 14 TRBV2 CASSERGGYNEQFF
TRBJ1-6 16 TRBV30 CAWSVLGRMTNSPLHF